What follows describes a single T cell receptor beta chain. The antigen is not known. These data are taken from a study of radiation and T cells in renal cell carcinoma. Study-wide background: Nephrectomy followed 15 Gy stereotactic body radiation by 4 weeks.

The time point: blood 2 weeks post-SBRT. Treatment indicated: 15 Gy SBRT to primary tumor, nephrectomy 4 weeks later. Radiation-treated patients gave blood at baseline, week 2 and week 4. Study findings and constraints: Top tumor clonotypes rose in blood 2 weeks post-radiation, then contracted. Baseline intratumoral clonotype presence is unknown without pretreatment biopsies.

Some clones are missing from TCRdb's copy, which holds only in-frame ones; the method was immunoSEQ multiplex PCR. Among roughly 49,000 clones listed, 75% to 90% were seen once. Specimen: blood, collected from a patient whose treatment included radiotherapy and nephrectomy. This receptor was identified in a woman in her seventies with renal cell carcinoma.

The DNA of the CDR3 is TGTGCCAGCAGCTTGGAGGGACAAAACGCAGGAAAACTGTTTTTT. Encoded protein: CASSLEGQNAGKLFF. The gene calls are TRBV5-4 and TRBJ1-4; perhaps TRBD1 as D (6 bases). The ends were cut back, 0 bases at V and 10 bases at J, with 16 bases in the middle. CDR1 is SGHNT and CDR2 is YYREEE in the germline V gene (reference sequence). The CDR3 covers 15 residues.